The 31 T cell receptor beta chains presented below share a single source sample, sequenced in a study of T cell responses to AZD1222 COVID-19 vaccine. The data were produced by immunoSEQ multiplex PCR, yet TCRdb's version contains in-frame clones alone and is incomplete. The sample consists of some 140,000 clones, more than 75% of them appearing once. This specimen was peripheral blood, taken on day 0 of AZD1222 vaccination. The receptors shown here come from an adult in good health.

J is TRBJ2-3 and V is TRBV3-1 (or the pseudogene TRBV3-2); possibly TRBD2 for D (5 bases). In germline, CDR1 is LGHDT, CDR2 YNNKEL (reference sequence). This CDR3 is built from 15 residues. The germline V and J ends were trimmed by 3 bases and 2 bases, with 12 bases remaining between them. CDR3 sequence reads: CASSHSPGTTDTQYF. The DNA of the CDR3 is TGTGCCAGCAGCCATTCCCCGGGAACCACAGATACGCAGTATTTT.

As to this clone: Sequence at one end of the junction differs from germline and may be a read error. The chain has TRBV7-7 and TRBJ2-2; the match to TRBD1 covers 8 bases. Germline lookup yields CDR1 SSHAT and CDR2 FNYEAQ (reference sequence). The CDR3 sequence is 18 residues long. The CDR3: CASSLEGGQGANTGELFF. The CDR3 nucleotides read TGTGCTAGCAGCTTAGAGGGTGGACAGGGCGCGAACACCGGGGAGCTGTTTTTT. Full variable domain (rest looked up from reference TRBV7-7 and TRBJ2-2): GAGVSQSPRYKVTKRGQDVTLRCDPISSHATLYWYQQALGQGPEFLTYFNYEAQPDKSGLPSDRFSAERPEGSISTLTIQRTEQRDSAMYRCASSLEGGQGANTGELFFGEGSRLTVL.

V and J are TRBV27 and TRBJ2-1; TRBD2 matches 7 bases. Per germline, CDR1 MNHEY and CDR2 SMNVEV (reference sequence). Losses at the gene ends were 3 bases for V and 5 bases for J; bases not matched to a gene: 1. CDR3 length: 13 residues. CDR3 sequence: CASSLGGDNEQFF. For the CDR3, the DNA is TGTGCCAGCAGTTTGGGGGGGGACAATGAGCAGTTCTTC.

V usage is TRBV7-9 and J usage is TRBJ2-7; D ambiguous. Trimming took 3 bases from V and 2 from J, leaving 8 bases between them. Germline V gene lookup returns CDR1 SEHNR and CDR2 FQNEAQ (reference sequence). The CDR3 has 13 amino acids. The CDR3 loop is CASSFAFTYEQYF. CDR3 DNA: TGTGCCAGCAGCTTCGCATTTACCTACGAGCAGTACTTC.

About this clone: Other DNA sequences from this sample encode an identical CDR3 as well. This chain uses TRBV11-2 with TRBJ1-6; TRBD1 matches 7 bases. The junction had 1 base not matched to a gene; V was cut back by 1 base and J by 7 bases. Germline CDR1 SGHAT, CDR2 FQNNGV. The CDR3 covers 14 residues. The CDR3 DNA reads as TGTGCCAGCAGCTTAGGGACAGGCAATTCACCCCTCCACTTT. Its protein product is CASSLGTGNSPLHF.

The table lists this clone with a few counts. This sequence joins TRBV9 and TRBJ1-1; D not certain. The length of the CDR3 is 16 residues. V was cut by 3 bases and J by 4 bases, with 19 bases left in between. Germline loops: CDR1 SGDLS, CDR2 YYNGEE. In DNA form, the CDR3 reads TGTGCCAGCAGCGCCTCGCGAACGGGGTTGAGCACTGAAGCTTTCTTT. As protein: CASSASRTGLSTEAFF.

The rearrangement uses TRBV5-6 and TRBJ2-7; D may correspond to TRBD1 or TRBD2 (5 bases each). V was cut by 7 bases and J by 2 bases, with 16 bases left in between. This CDR3 is built from 14 residues. Germline V gene sequence: CDR1 SGHDT, CDR2 YYEEEE. The CDR3 nucleotides read TGTGCCAGCGGACCGGGACGTCCTACCTACGAGCAGTACTTC. Its translation is CASGPGRPTYEQYF.

The CDR3 protein is CASASIAPDNQPQHF. The CDR3 DNA sequence: TGTGCCAGTGCATCAATCGCGCCAGACAATCAGCCCCAGCATTTT. V is TRBV19 and J is TRBJ1-5; no clear D gene. In germline, CDR1 is LNHDA, CDR2 SQIVND (reference sequence). CDR3 size: 15 residues. Trimming took 8 bases from V and 3 from J, leaving 17 bases between them.

The chain is built from TRBV4-3 and TRBJ2-3, with unresolved D. With 1 base removed from V and 2 bases from J, the gap between germline ends came to 4 bases. The CDR3 runs 13 residues. The V gene's germline CDR1 is LGHNA and CDR2 YSLEER. Here the CDR3 DNA reads TGCGCCAGCAGCCAAGCGTTCACAGATACGCAGTATTTT. Encoded protein: CASSQAFTDTQYF.

CDR3 residues: CASSEVEVAYEQYF. CDR3 coding DNA: TGCGCCAGCAGTGAGGTGGAGGTCGCCTACGAGCAGTACTTC. The chain carries TRBV10-1 and TRBJ2-7; TRBD2 is a possible D gene (5 bases). This CDR3 spans 14 amino acids. Germline CDR1 reads WNHNN; CDR2 reads SYGVQD (reference sequence). Trimming took off 2 bases at V and 2 bases at J, with 10 bases between the two ends.

This clone was seen once. J is TRBJ2-3 and V is TRBV5-1; TRBD1 is a possible D gene (5 bases). V shed 2 bases and J shed 5 bases, with 9 bases lying between them. The CDR3 totals 13 residues. Germline values: CDR1 SGHRS, CDR2 YFSETQ. This CDR3 reads CASSFWGRDTQYF. CDR3 nucleotides: TGCGCCAGCAGCTTCTGGGGCCGAGATACGCAGTATTTT.

The chain is built from TRBV18 and TRBJ2-5; D could derive from TRBD1 or TRBD2 (6 bases each). The CDR3 runs to 13 residues. CDR1 is KGHSH and CDR2 is LQKENI in the germline V gene. Deletions cut 2 bases from V and 4 bases from J, with 8 bases between. The CDR3 region is CASSPWGAETQYF. The CDR3 DNA follows: TGTGCCAGCTCACCATGGGGGGCAGAGACCCAGTACTTC.

The genes are TRBV19 and TRBJ2-5, with D maybe TRBD2 (7 bases). Germline V gives CDR1 LNHDA, CDR2 SQIVND (reference sequence). Trimming shortened V by 3 bases and J by 4 bases, and 18 bases separated the two germline ends. There are 16 residues in the CDR3. Here the CDR3 reads CASSIGGGGKAETQYF. Written as DNA, the CDR3 is TGTGCCAGTAGTATCGGAGGGGGGGGAAAGGCAGAGACCCAGTACTTC. The full variable domain, completed using reference TRBV19 and TRBJ2-5, is DGGITQSPKYLFRKEGQNVTLSCEQNLNHDAMYWYRQDPGQGLRLIYYSQIVNDFQKGDIAEGYSVSREKKESFPLTVTSAQKNPTAFYLCASSIGGGGKAETQYFGPGTRLLVL.

The genes are TRBV2 and TRBJ1-5; the match to TRBD1 covers 9 bases. Germline V gene data show CDR1 as SNHLY and CDR2 as FYNNEI. The CDR3 consists of 15 residues. J lost 1 base, V lost 6 bases, and 4 bases had no gene match. CDR3 amino acids: CASSVGQGSNQPQHF. The CDR3, as DNA: TGTGCCAGCAGCGTCGGACAGGGGAGCAATCAGCCCCAGCATTTT.

This chain joins TRBV3-1 (or the pseudogene TRBV3-2) and TRBJ1-6, with D maybe TRBD1 (5 bases). The ends were cut back, 1 base at V and 10 bases at J, with 26 bases in the middle. Germline V lookup: CDR1 LGHDT, CDR2 YNNKEL (reference sequence). The CDR3 totals 19 residues. CDR3: CASSQGRYLNNRSISPLHF. CDR3 sequence (DNA): TGTGCCAGCAGCCAAGGGCGTTACTTGAACAACAGGTCGATATCACCCCTCCACTTT.

V usage is TRBV9 and J usage is TRBJ1-1; maybe TRBD1 (5 bases). Germline V gene sequence: CDR1 SGDLS, CDR2 YYNGEE. Trimming took off 2 bases at V and 4 bases at J, with 12 bases between the two ends. CDR3 length equals 14 residues. CDR3 nucleotide sequence: TGTGCCAGCAGCGTTGGGACGTCGGGCACTGAAGCTTTCTTT. This translates into CASSVGTSGTEAFF. Full variable domain (missing parts from reference TRBV9 and TRBJ1-1): DSGVTQTPKHLITATGQRVTLRCSPRSGDLSVYWYQQSLDQGLQFLIQYYNGEERAKGNILERFSAQQFPDLHSELNLSSLELGDSALYFCASSVGTSGTEAFFGQGTRLTVV.

DNA of the CDR3: TGTGCCAGCAGAAAGGACGGATCCTCCTACGAGCAGTACTTC. As protein: CASRKDGSSYEQYF. This chain connects TRBV27 to TRBJ2-7, with D uncertain. CDR1 is MNHEY, CDR2 SMNVEV, per germline (reference sequence). This CDR3 comprises 14 residues. Deletions cut 6 bases from V and 0 bases from J, with 12 bases between.

The chain employs TRBV15 and TRBJ2-7; D may be TRBD1 (5 bases). This CDR3 region has 14 residues. Germline CDR1 is LNHNV and CDR2 is YYDKDF (reference sequence). Trimming shortened V by 0 bases and J by 1 base, and 7 bases separated the two germline ends. CDR3 protein: CATSRDGASYEQYF. CDR3 DNA: TGTGCCACCAGCAGAGATGGGGCGTCCTACGAGCAGTACTTC.

V and J are TRBV6-1 and TRBJ1-1; possibly TRBD1 for D (5 bases). The CDR3 contains 16 residues. Trimming took off 4 bases at V and 0 bases at J, with 15 bases between the two ends. Germline CDR1 and CDR2: MNHNS and SASEGT. The CDR3 region is CASSGRSGTLNTEAFF. CDR3 nucleotides: TGTGCCAGCAGTGGACGTTCCGGGACTCTGAACACTGAAGCTTTCTTT.

This clone was observed a single time. CDR3 nucleotide sequence: TGCAGCCTACACCCCATTGATGGCTACACCTTC. Residues: CSLHPIDGYTF. This rearrangement joins TRBV29-1 to TRBJ1-2, with D unresolved. Germline V gives CDR1 SQVTM, CDR2 ANQGSEA. The CDR3 spans 11 residues. The V and J ends lost 8 bases and 6 bases respectively, with 13 bases between them.

The chain uses TRBV30 and TRBJ1-1; D gene unclear. CDR3 length: 13 residues. Germline V gene lookup returns CDR1 GTSNPN and CDR2 SVGIG (reference sequence). Between the trimmed V and J ends, which lost 4 bases and 0 bases, there was a span of 9 bases. CDR3 bases: TGTGCCTGGATATATCTTTTGAACACTGAAGCTTTCTTT. As protein: CAWIYLLNTEAFF.

This chain connects TRBV4-3 to TRBJ1-5, with D perhaps matching TRBD1 (5 bases). CDR1 LGHNA and CDR2 YSLEER come from the germline V gene. Deletions cut 0 bases from V and 10 bases from J, with 19 bases between. The CDR3 is made up of 16 amino acids. CDR3 coding DNA: TGCGCCAGCAGCCAAGATGTGAAGCAGGGAGGCCCCCCCCAGCATTTT. It codes for CASSQDVKQGGPPQHF.

This rearrangement joins TRBV3-1 (or the pseudogene TRBV3-2) to TRBJ1-1; D may be TRBD1 (6 bases). V lost 6 bases to trimming and J lost 6 bases, with 14 bases between them. The CDR3 extends over 13 amino acids. In germline, CDR1 is LGHDT, CDR2 YNNKEL (reference sequence). For the CDR3, the DNA is TGTGCCAGCAGGCAACAGGGAATCCCTGAAGCTTTCTTT. Translation: CASRQQGIPEAFF.

The CDR3 bases are TGTGCCAGCAGTAGCTCGACTAGCGGGAGGAATGAGCAGTTCTTC. Protein: CASSSSTSGRNEQFF. V is TRBV4-2 and J is TRBJ2-1, with 13 bases identical to TRBD2. V lost 6 bases and J lost 7; bases outside the gene matches: 6. Germline V gene sequence: CDR1 LGHNA, CDR2 YNFKEQ. The CDR3 totals 15 residues.

V and J are TRBV11-1 and TRBJ2-7; D not certain. Germline V gene sequence: CDR1 SGHAT, CDR2 FQDESV (reference sequence). The CDR3 consists of 13 residues. Trimming shortened V by 1 base and J by 6 bases, and 10 bases separated the two germline ends. The CDR3 loop reads CASSLGPSGEQYF. The CDR3 region has the DNA TGTGCCAGCAGCTTAGGACCCTCCGGCGAGCAGTACTTC.

This chain links TRBV11-2 with TRBJ1-1, with D unresolved. The germline V and J ends were trimmed by 0 bases and 2 bases, with 7 bases remaining between them. The CDR3 has 14 residues. Germline assignment: CDR1 SGHAT and CDR2 FQNNGV. The CDR3: CASSLDWTNTEAFF. Here the CDR3 DNA reads TGTGCCAGCAGCTTAGACTGGACTAACACTGAAGCTTTCTTT.

The chain couples TRBV9 to TRBJ1-3; TRBD1 matches 7 bases. The germline gives CDR1 SGDLS, CDR2 YYNGEE. The CDR3 loop spans 17 amino acids. Unmatched junction bases numbered 7, after V lost 1 base and J lost 0 bases. The CDR3 loop is CASSVYDRASSGNTIYF. The CDR3 nucleotides read TGTGCCAGCAGCGTATACGACAGGGCTAGCTCTGGAAACACCATATATTTT.

CDR3: CASSLTGGPGYTF. The CDR3 DNA follows: TGTGCCAGTAGTCTAACAGGGGGCCCTGGCTACACCTTC. The rearrangement joins TRBV19 to TRBJ1-2; 9 nucleotides match TRBD1. The CDR3 is 13 amino acids. Per the germline V gene, CDR1 is LNHDA and CDR2 is SQIVND (reference sequence). V lost 5 bases to trimming and J lost 7 bases; unmatched junction nucleotides: 5.

The rearrangement joins TRBV5-1 to TRBJ2-5; TRBD2 aligns across 8 bases. The CDR3 runs 16 residues. In germline, CDR1 is SGHRS, CDR2 YFSETQ. V lost 0 bases and J lost 1; bases outside the gene matches: 5. CDR3 nucleotides: TGCGCCAGCAGCTTGGGCCTAGCGGGCATCCAAGAGACCCAGTACTTC. The encoded protein is CASSLGLAGIQETQYF. The whole variable domain, remainder taken from reference TRBV5-1 and TRBJ2-5, is KAGVTQTPRYLIKTRGQQVTLSCSPISGHRSVSWYQQTPGQGLQFLFEYFSETQRNKGNFPGRFSGRQFSNSRSEMNVSTLELGDSALYLCASSLGLAGIQETQYFGPGTRLLVL.

This chain connects TRBV2 to TRBJ1-5; the match to TRBD1 covers 7 bases. The CDR3 is 15 residues long. Trimming at V came to 6 bases and at J to 4 bases, leaving 9 bases not matched to a gene. Germline values: CDR1 SNHLY, CDR2 FYNNEI. CDR3 DNA sequence: TGTGCCAGCAGCGCCGGGACAGAAAAAAATCAGCCCCAGCATTTT. This codes for CASSAGTEKNQPQHF.

The V and J genes are TRBV13 and TRBJ1-3; 8 nucleotides align to TRBD1. The length of the CDR3 is 15 residues. The germline CDR1 and CDR2 sequences are PRHDT and FYEKMQ (reference sequence). Germline trimming cut 2 bases from V and 2 bases from J; bases unmatched to any gene: 2. CDR3 region: CASSLQGAPGNTIYF. Written as DNA, the CDR3 is TGTGCCAGCAGCTTACAGGGGGCGCCTGGAAACACCATATATTTT.